One sample yielded the 30 T cell receptor beta chains listed below, sequenced in a study of CD4 T cells in relation to SARS-CoV-2 and coronaviruses. Clones were sequenced by immunoSEQ multiplex PCR, and TCRdb holds only the in-frame ones, with some missing. Seen here are tens of thousands of clones, roughly 84% observed once, and the top ten hold 0.95% to 1.5%. These TCRs are of unknown antigen specificity. The sequencing sample was made of naive CD4+ T cells from PBMCs, cultured in vitro. Described subset: naive CD4+ T cells isolated by negative enrichment. The origin of the receptors is an adult with COVID-19.

The rearrangement links TRBV28 to TRBJ2-5; D is perhaps TRBD1 or TRBD2 (6 bases each). This CDR3 contains 15 residues. Trimming pared 5 bases from V and 2 bases from J, leaving 15 bases between. Germline V lookup: CDR1 MDHEN, CDR2 SYDVKM. The CDR3 DNA is TGTGCCAGCAGTCCCCCCGGGGGCCGTCAAGAGACCCAGTACTTC. Translating gives CASSPPGGRQETQYF.

The rearrangement links TRBV7-9 to TRBJ2-1; 12 bases fit TRBD2. This CDR3 has 17 amino acids. V shed 2 bases, J shed 5 bases, and the junction held 7 bases outside the gene matches. The V gene's germline CDR1 is SEHNR and CDR2 FQNEAQ (reference sequence). CDR3 sequence (DNA): TGTGCCAGCAGCTTAAGGGCTAGCGGGAGGGTGGACAATGAGCAGTTCTTC. Residues: CASSLRASGRVDNEQFF. The full variable domain, rest sourced from reference TRBV7-9 and TRBJ2-1, is DTGVSQNPRHKITKRGQNVTFRCDPISEHNRLYWYRQTLGQGPEFLTYFQNEAQLEKSRLLSDRFSAERPKGSFSTLEIQRTEQGDSAMYLCASSLRASGRVDNEQFFGPGTRLTVL.

This chain joins TRBV28 and TRBJ2-1, with D unclear. With 5 bases removed from V and 5 bases from J, the gap between germline ends came to 19 bases. CDR3 length: 16 residues. Germline V lookup: CDR1 MDHEN, CDR2 SYDVKM. This CDR3 is CASSHNGWAADNEQFF. DNA for the CDR3: TGTGCCAGCAGTCACAACGGGTGGGCGGCTGACAATGAGCAGTTCTTC.

The chain joins TRBV3-1 (or the pseudogene TRBV3-2) to TRBJ1-2, with D unclear. Germline CDR1 reads LGHDT; CDR2 reads YNNKEL (reference sequence). This CDR3 is built from 14 residues. The V end was cut by 0 bases, the J end by 4 bases, with 9 bases between. The CDR3 region has the DNA TGTGCCAGCAGCCAAGATAGTCATTCCTATGGCTACACCTTC. Translating gives CASSQDSHSYGYTF.

CDR3 in DNA: TGTGCCAGCAGCTTCCCGAGAAATGAGCAGTTCTTC. Its protein is CASSFPRNEQFF. The rearrangement links TRBV7-9 to TRBJ2-1; D not resolved. Germline V gives CDR1 SEHNR, CDR2 FQNEAQ (reference sequence). The V end lost 3 bases, the J end lost 7 bases, and 7 bases lay between the germline ends. This CDR3 is 12 amino acids long.

This clone showed up just a few times. The chain carries TRBV10-3 and TRBJ1-2, with D maybe TRBD1 (6 bases). CDR3 length equals 15 residues. CDR1 and CDR2 (germline): ENHRY, SYGVKD. Trimming shortened V by 6 bases and J by 0 bases, and 14 bases separated the two germline ends. CDR3 nucleotides: TGTGCCATCAGCAGAGACAAGGGGGCTAACTATGGCTACACCTTC. Amino acid sequence: CAISRDKGANYGYTF.

This chain uses TRBV7-9 with TRBJ1-3; no definite D call. V was cut by 5 bases and J by 0 bases, with 20 bases left in between. The CDR3 covers 18 residues. Germline V gives CDR1 SEHNR, CDR2 FQNEAQ (reference sequence). CDR3 in DNA: TGTGCCAGCAGCCTGCTCTTTCGGTTGGAGAACTCTGGAAACACCATATATTTT. Translated: CASSLLFRLENSGNTIYF.

CDR3 sequence reads: CASSPAGWSGEQFF. CDR3 sequence (DNA): TGTGCCAGCAGCCCCGCGGGGTGGAGCGGTGAGCAGTTCTTC. This chain links TRBV7-9 with TRBJ2-1, with a weak D call TRBD2 (6 bases). CDR1 is SEHNR, CDR2 FQNEAQ, per germline (reference sequence). V was shortened by 5 bases and J by 9 bases, with 17 bases between the two germline ends. The CDR3 has 14 residues.

This clone has only a few counts. The V call is TRBV4-1, the J call TRBJ1-1, with D uncertain. Trimming stripped 2 bases from V and 10 bases from J, with 14 bases between. This CDR3 region has 13 residues. Per germline, CDR1 MGHRA and CDR2 YSYEKL. The chain's CDR3 is CASSQPLGRIAFF. CDR3 nucleotides: TGCGCCAGCAGCCAACCCTTAGGTAGGATAGCTTTCTTT.

This chain joins TRBV30 and TRBJ2-7; perhaps TRBD2 as D (6 bases). CDR3 length: 14 residues. V lost 0 bases and J 3 bases, leaving 12 bases between the germline ends. Germline V gene lookup returns CDR1 GTSNPN and CDR2 SVGIG (reference sequence). CDR3 sequence (DNA): TGTGCCTGGAGTGTCGGGGGATCCCTCTACGAGCAGTACTTC. This gives the protein CAWSVGGSLYEQYF. Filled out from reference TRBV30 and TRBJ2-7, the complete variable domain reads SQTIHQWPATLVQPVGSPLSLECTVEGTSNPNLYWYRQAAGRGLQLLFYSVGIGQISSEVPQNLSASRPQDRQFILSSKKLLLSDSGFYLCAWSVGGSLYEQYFGPGTRLTVT.

This chain uses TRBV9 with TRBJ2-2, with 9 bases fitting TRBD2. The V gene's germline CDR1 is SGDLS and CDR2 YYNGEE. J was trimmed by 7 bases and V by 5 bases; bases with no gene match: 6. The CDR3 loop spans 14 amino acids. The CDR3 loop reads CASRNSGRGGELFF. The CDR3 bases are TGTGCCAGCAGGAATAGCGGGAGAGGCGGGGAGCTGTTTTTT.

This sequence joins TRBV5-1 and TRBJ2-7; weak D call: TRBD2 (5 bases). The V gene lost 1 base and the J gene lost 4 bases, with 18 bases spanning the gap. The CDR3 is 16 amino acids. Germline CDR1 SGHRS, CDR2 YFSETQ. CDR3 amino acids: CASSLFEGVVPYEQYF. Here the CDR3 DNA reads TGCGCCAGCAGCTTGTTCGAGGGAGTGGTCCCGTACGAGCAGTACTTC. The full variable domain, its missing parts supplied by reference TRBV5-1 and TRBJ2-7, is KAGVTQTPRYLIKTRGQQVTLSCSPISGHRSVSWYQQTPGQGLQFLFEYFSETQRNKGNFPGRFSGRQFSNSRSEMNVSTLELGDSALYLCASSLFEGVVPYEQYFGPGTRLTVT.

The gene calls are TRBV7-2 and TRBJ2-3; 10 nucleotides align to TRBD2. CDR3 length equals 15 residues. CDR1 is SGHTA and CDR2 is FQGNSA in the germline V gene. Trimming at V came to 4 bases and at J to 1 base, leaving 2 bases not matched to a gene. CDR3 in amino acids: CASSYGTSGTDTQYF. The CDR3 DNA sequence: TGTGCCAGCAGCTACGGGACTAGCGGCACAGATACGCAGTATTTT. The whole variable domain, filled in from reference TRBV7-2 and TRBJ2-3, reads GAGVSQSPSNKVTEKGKDVELRCDPISGHTALYWYRQSLGQGLEFLIYFQGNSAPDKSGLPSDRFSAERTGGSVSTLTIQRTQQEDSAVYLCASSYGTSGTDTQYFGPGTRLTVL.

This rearrangement joins TRBV4-1 to TRBJ1-5; no reliable D call. This CDR3 comprises 13 residues. CDR1 MGHRA and CDR2 YSYEKL come from the germline V gene. V was cut by 4 bases and J by 7 bases, with 11 bases left in between. CDR3 in DNA: TGCGCCAGCAGCCGAGGACTGGGGCAGCCCCAGCATTTT. Residues: CASSRGLGQPQHF.

The chain uses TRBV4-1 and TRBJ2-4, with 7 bases aligning to TRBD2. The CDR3 is 14 amino acids. The V segment lost 1 base and the J segment 8 bases; nucleotides outside the gene matches: 5. Germline V CDR1 and CDR2: MGHRA, YSYEKL. In nucleotides, the CDR3 is TGCGCCAGCAGCCAAGGGGCGGGAGCAGACATTCAGTACTTC. Amino acids: CASSQGAGADIQYF.

The rearrangement links TRBV19 to TRBJ1-1; 9 bases match TRBD1. The CDR3 has 14 residues. CDR1 LNHDA and CDR2 SQIVND come from the germline V gene (reference sequence). Trimming cost V 5 bases and J 4 bases; bases outside gene matches: 5. Here the CDR3 DNA reads TGTGCCAGTAGTTGGACAGGGGTGGGCACTGAAGCTTTCTTT. This sequence encodes CASSWTGVGTEAFF.

This chain joins TRBV6-4 and TRBJ2-7; 9 bases match TRBD2. Germline CDR1 and CDR2: MRHNA and SNTAGT. J lost 7 bases, V lost 7 bases, and 14 bases had no gene match. This CDR3 is built from 15 residues. This CDR3 is CASKETASGTAEQYF. CDR3 nucleotide sequence: TGTGCCAGCAAAGAGACAGCTAGCGGGACTGCTGAGCAGTACTTC.

The chain recombines TRBV6-2 or TRBV6-3 with TRBJ2-7, with D possibly called TRBD1 or TRBD2 (5 bases each). Germline V gene data show CDR1 as MNHEY and CDR2 as SVGEGT. There are 15 residues in the CDR3. Trimming removed 2 bases from V and 0 bases from J, with 11 bases in between. The CDR3 bases are TGTGCCAGCAGTTACGGGTCAGGGAGCTCCTACGAGCAGTACTTC. The encoded protein is CASSYGSGSSYEQYF.

This chain links TRBV7-2 with TRBJ2-5, with D possibly being TRBD1 (5 bases). Per germline, CDR1 SGHTA and CDR2 FQGNSA. This CDR3 is built from 13 residues. The V end lost 5 bases, the J end lost 1 base, and 8 bases lay between the germline ends. CDR3 nucleotide sequence: TGTGCCAGCAGCACAGACAGCCAAGAGACCCAGTACTTC. It yields the protein CASSTDSQETQYF.

This rearrangement joins TRBV18 to TRBJ2-7; 8 bases map to TRBD2. The CDR3 totals 15 residues. Germline trimming cut 3 bases from V and 0 bases from J; bases unmatched to any gene: 4. CDR1 KGHSH and CDR2 LQKENI come from the germline V gene. CDR3 coding DNA: TGTGCCAGCTCACCCTTTAGCGGGAACTCCTACGAGCAGTACTTC. Its translation: CASSPFSGNSYEQYF.

This rearrangement joins TRBV6-5 to TRBJ2-7; 10 bases map to TRBD2. V trimming: 5 bases; J trimming: 3 bases; junction bases outside the gene matches: 4. The germline CDR1 and CDR2 sequences are MNHEY and SVGAGI. This CDR3 comprises 14 residues. The CDR3 sequence is CASSRAGGGYEQYF. CDR3 in DNA: TGTGCCAGCAGTCGAGCGGGAGGGGGCTACGAGCAGTACTTC.

V and J are TRBV5-1 and TRBJ2-1, with D perhaps matching TRBD1 (6 bases). The CDR3 contains 15 residues. Trimming left V 0 bases short and J 6 bases short, with 13 bases between. The V gene's germline CDR1 is SGHRS and CDR2 YFSETQ. The CDR3 bases are TGCGCCAGCAGCTTGGGCCGGACAGAATCCAATGAGCAGTTCTTC. Translated, it gives CASSLGRTESNEQFF.

This chain links TRBV11-2 with TRBJ2-1, with D maybe TRBD2 (5 bases). V was shortened by 5 bases and J by 10 bases, with 9 bases between the two germline ends. CDR1 is SGHAT, CDR2 FQNNGV, per germline. The CDR3 sequence is 11 residues long. CDR3 coding DNA: TGTGCCAGCAGCGCCGAGGGCGAGCAGTTCTTC. Its protein product is CASSAEGEQFF.

This sequence joins TRBV6-8 and TRBJ1-2; D remains ambiguous. The CDR3 extends over 13 amino acids. Trimming stripped 2 bases from V and 5 bases from J, with 9 bases between. Germline V gives CDR1 MNHGY, CDR2 SAAAGT. The CDR3 region is CASSYGQRYGYTF. In DNA, the CDR3 is TGTGCCAGCAGTTACGGTCAGCGGTATGGCTACACCTTC.

V usage is TRBV3-1 (or the pseudogene TRBV3-2) and J usage is TRBJ2-7, with a weak D call TRBD2 (7 bases). There are 16 residues in the CDR3. Germline V gene lookup returns CDR1 LGHDT and CDR2 YNNKEL (reference sequence). V lost 0 bases and J lost 4, with 16 bases in between. The CDR3 coding sequence is TGTGCCAGCAGCCAAGATCGGGGGGAGGGGGTGTACGAGCAGTACTTC. Translated, it gives CASSQDRGEGVYEQYF.

The V and J genes are TRBV6-5 and TRBJ2-5; 8 nucleotides match TRBD2. Germline V gene sequence: CDR1 MNHEY, CDR2 SVGAGI. Unmatched junction bases numbered 5, after V lost 7 bases and J lost 4 bases. The length of the CDR3 is 13 residues. CDR3 residues: CASIAGGAETQYF. In DNA, the CDR3 is TGTGCCAGCATTGCGGGAGGAGCAGAGACCCAGTACTTC.

In this sample, this clone turned up a few times. This chain joins TRBV29-1 and TRBJ2-7; 8 bases map to TRBD2. The CDR3 has 14 residues. J was trimmed by 3 bases and V by 7 bases; bases with no gene match: 11. From germline, CDR1 is SQVTM and CDR2 ANQGSEA. DNA of the CDR3: TGCAGCGCAGCCGGGACTAGGGCTATCTACGAGCAGTACTTC. Its translation: CSAAGTRAIYEQYF.

The CDR3 DNA is TGTGCCAGCAGTAGACTTAGCGGGAGGGCCACCGGGGAGCTGTTTTTT. Protein product: CASSRLSGRATGELFF. The gene calls are TRBV27 and TRBJ2-2; 11 bases match TRBD2. Germline loops: CDR1 MNHEY, CDR2 SMNVEV (reference sequence). CDR3 length equals 16 residues. Unmatched junction bases numbered 6, after V lost 5 bases and J lost 4 bases.

The count of this clone is one. The chain carries TRBV6-4 and TRBJ2-1; D tentatively fits TRBD1 or TRBD2 (5 bases each). V lost 4 bases to trimming and J lost 8 bases, with 12 bases between them. This CDR3 spans 13 amino acids. Germline CDR1 MRHNA, CDR2 SNTAGT. The chain's CDR3 is CASSAGAGYEQFF. CDR3 nucleotide sequence: TGTGCCAGCAGTGCCGGGGCCGGCTATGAGCAGTTCTTC.

V is TRBV6-5 and J is TRBJ1-1; TRBD1 is a possible D gene (5 bases). CDR3 length: 14 residues. Germline-derived CDR1 and CDR2 are MNHEY and SVGAGI. V gave up 6 bases and J gave up 4 bases, with 15 bases separating them. The CDR3 loop is CASRSRRGGTEAFF. DNA of the CDR3: TGTGCCAGCAGATCTCGACGGGGGGGCACTGAAGCTTTCTTT.